What follows are 22 T cell receptor beta chains derived from one specimen sequenced in a study of spatial heterogeneity in lung cancer. The time point was: sample taken at primary tumor resection. TCRs were sequenced from unsorted whole RNA of tumor, nontumor lung or PBMC. TCRdb re-called the 5' RACE reads with MiXCR, one entry per CDR3 protein. In the table there are about 3,000 distinct CDR3 sequences, approximately 12% of which are singletons. Sequencing was performed on normal lung tissue next to the tumor, taken at surgery. These receptors were obtained from a male donor with early-stage non-small cell lung cancer.

This clonotype ranks as medium-sized (0.01 to 0.1%). The J gene is TRBJ2-5, the V gene TRBV20-1; unclear D gene. The V end was cut by 7 bases, the J end by 1 base, with 7 bases between. Germline CDR1 and CDR2: DFQATT and SNEGSKA (reference sequence). The CDR3 is 11 residues long. CDR3 amino acids: CSGHRQETQYF. CDR3 DNA sequence: TGCAGTGGCCATCGCCAAGAGACCCAGTACTTC.

In this sample, this clonotype is medium-sized (0.01 to 0.1%). This chain joins TRBV29-1 and TRBJ2-1; no clear D. Trimming shortened V by 4 bases and J by 5 bases, and 15 bases separated the two germline ends. This CDR3 region has 14 residues. Germline V gene data show CDR1 as SQVTM and CDR2 as ANQGSEA. The CDR3 DNA follows: TGCAGCGTTGCTAGTGGAGTACTCGACAATGAGCAGTTCTTC. Its translation is CSVASGVLDNEQFF.

In its sample, this clonotype is medium-sized. This sequence joins TRBV5-6 and TRBJ1-5, with D perhaps TRBD1 (5 bases). Looked up from germline, CDR1 is SGHDT and CDR2 is YYEEEE. This CDR3 region has 16 residues. V shed 1 base and J shed 4 bases, with 15 bases lying between them. CDR3 DNA: TGTGCCAGCAGCTTGTTCGACCGGGGGTGGAATCAGCCCCAGCATTTT. As protein: CASSLFDRGWNQPQHF.

By share, this clonotype ranks as medium-sized. This chain links TRBV6-2 or TRBV6-3 with TRBJ2-1; TRBD1 aligns across 8 bases. CDR1 is MNHEY, CDR2 SVGEGT, per germline. Trimming at V came to 5 bases and at J to 13 bases, leaving 10 bases not matched to a gene. The CDR3 spans 13 residues. The CDR3 loop reads CASSHENRGIQFF. DNA of the CDR3: TGTGCCAGCAGTCACGAGAACAGGGGGATACAGTTCTTC.

This clonotype was seen repeatedly, ten times or more. The CDR3 reads CSAGVTGTQYF. DNA of the CDR3: TGCAGTGCGGGGGTCACCGGGACCCAGTACTTC. The rearrangement links TRBV20-1 to TRBJ2-5, with D tentatively TRBD1 or TRBD2 (5 bases each). V was clipped by 6 bases and J by 7 bases, with 12 bases between them. The CDR3 totals 11 residues. CDR1 is DFQATT, CDR2 SNEGSKA, per germline (reference sequence).

By share of the sample, this clonotype is medium-sized. The CDR3: CASSQGRGLANQETQYF. In DNA form, the CDR3 reads TGCGCCAGCAGCCAAGGGAGGGGACTAGCGAACCAAGAGACCCAGTACTTC. V is TRBV4-3 and J is TRBJ2-5, with 10 bases identical to TRBD2. The CDR3 has 17 amino acids. J was trimmed by 0 bases and V by 1 base; bases with no gene match: 5. CDR1 and CDR2 (germline): LGHNA, YSLEER.

By its share, this clonotype is medium-sized. The rearrangement links TRBV7-3 to TRBJ2-3, with 10 bases matching TRBD2. Trimming at V came to 6 bases and at J to 0 bases, leaving 15 bases not matched to a gene. This CDR3 has 19 residues. Germline CDR1 SGHTA, CDR2 FQGTGA. CDR3 bases: TGTGCCAGCAGGAGGAGCGGAGCGGGAGGGATTGACAGCACAGATACGCAGTATTTT. Its translation: CASRRSGAGGIDSTDTQYF.

This clonotype has a count of ten or more. This chain connects TRBV20-1 to TRBJ2-7, with TRBD2 matching 11 bases. Germline CDR1 reads DFQATT; CDR2 reads SNEGSKA (reference sequence). The trim removed 1 base at V and 2 bases at J, leaving 4 bases unmatched. This CDR3 has 15 amino acids. The DNA of the CDR3 is TGCAGTGCTAGAGCGCGGGGACTAGCGGCCTACGAGCAGTACTTC. Translated, it gives CSARARGLAAYEQYF.

This clonotype is classed as medium-sized. The V gene is TRBV18, the J gene TRBJ1-2; 8 nucleotides align to TRBD1. CDR1 and CDR2 (germline): KGHSH, LQKENI. The trim removed 3 bases at V and 4 bases at J, leaving 7 bases unmatched. The CDR3 is made up of 15 amino acids. In DNA, the CDR3 is TGTGCCAGCTCACCCTCGACAGGGGCGATCTATGGCTACACCTTC. Residues: CASSPSTGAIYGYTF.

The V call is TRBV20-1, the J call TRBJ1-2; TRBD1 matches at 8 bases. V lost 4 bases and J lost 4; bases outside the gene matches: 5. The CDR3 is 13 residues long. Germline V gene lookup returns CDR1 DFQATT and CDR2 SNEGSKA (reference sequence). CDR3 nucleotide sequence: TGCAGTGCTATCAGGGGGCTTACCTATGGCTACACCTTC. This translates into CSAIRGLTYGYTF.

This clonotype is medium-sized (0.01 to 0.1%) in the sample. The rearrangement links TRBV11-2 to TRBJ2-7; 7 bases match TRBD1. CDR3 size: 13 residues. V dropped 5 bases and J dropped 2; count of bases not matched to a gene: 3. Germline V gene sequence: CDR1 SGHAT, CDR2 FQNNGV. CDR3 in DNA: TGTGCCAGCAGCACGGGACAGACCTACGAGCAGTACTTC. Amino acids: CASSTGQTYEQYF.

This clonotype was recorded many times. This chain uses TRBV6-5 with TRBJ2-2, with D perhaps TRBD1 or TRBD2 (6 bases each). V gave up 8 bases and J gave up 0 bases, with 13 bases separating them. Germline V gene lookup returns CDR1 MNHEY and CDR2 SVGAGI. The CDR3 contains 15 residues. CDR3 region: CASEGGGSNTGELFF. The CDR3, as DNA: TGTGCCAGCGAGGGGGGCGGATCGAACACCGGGGAGCTGTTTTTT.

Relative to its sample, this clonotype is medium-sized. The chain is built from TRBV4-1 and TRBJ1-5; the D gene is possibly TRBD1 (6 bases). Deletions cut 5 bases from V and 9 bases from J, with 20 bases between. This CDR3 comprises 15 residues. Germline V gives CDR1 MGHRA, CDR2 YSYEKL. CDR3: CASSIRSDSAWPQHF. The CDR3 region has the DNA TGCGCCAGCAGCATACGATCGGACAGCGCGTGGCCCCAGCATTTT.

By its share, this clonotype is medium-sized. The chain has TRBV4-3 and TRBJ2-3; D is perhaps TRBD1 or TRBD2 (6 bases each). Trimming removed 4 bases from V and 1 base from J, with 12 bases in between. The CDR3 length is 15 residues. In germline, CDR1 is LGHNA, CDR2 YSLEER. CDR3 residues: CASSREGGRTDTQYF. The CDR3 DNA follows: TGCGCCAGCAGCCGAGAGGGGGGCCGCACAGATACGCAGTATTTT.

This clonotype was detected a few times. The rearrangement uses TRBV25-1 and TRBJ2-2, with D unresolved. CDR3 size: 15 residues. The germline V and J ends were trimmed by 1 base and 6 bases, with 12 bases remaining between them. Germline CDR1 MGHDK, CDR2 SYGVNS. The CDR3 bases are TGTGCCAGCAGTGAATCCTCTGACTCCGCCGGGGAGCTGTTTTTT. It specifies CASSESSDSAGELFF. Together with reference TRBV25-1 and TRBJ2-2, the CDR3 gives the full variable domain: EADIYQTPRYLVIGTGKKITLECSQTMGHDKMYWYQQDPGMELHLIHYSYGVNSTEKGDLSSESTVSRIRTEHFPLTLESARPSHTSQYLCASSESSDSAGELFFGEGSRLTVL.

This clonotype was seen repeatedly, ten times or more. The chain is built from TRBV20-1 and TRBJ2-2, with D maybe TRBD2 (7 bases). CDR1 is DFQATT and CDR2 is SNEGSKA in the germline V gene (reference sequence). V was shortened by 0 bases and J by 3 bases, with 14 bases between the two germline ends. The CDR3 has 16 residues. The CDR3 DNA reads as TGCAGTGCTAGAGATGAGGGGGACTACCACACCGGGGAGCTGTTTTTT. This translates into CSARDEGDYHTGELFF.

Sample share makes this clonotype medium-sized (0.01 to 0.1%). J is TRBJ2-6 and V is TRBV4-3; 12 bases map to TRBD1. The CDR3 length is 20 residues. V was pared by 3 bases and J by 1 base, with 10 bases of the junction left unmatched. Germline-derived CDR1 and CDR2 are LGHNA and YSLEER. CDR3 loop: CASSHARDRGLISGANVLTF. The CDR3 bases are TGCGCCAGCAGCCATGCCCGGGACAGGGGGCTTATTTCTGGGGCCAACGTCCTGACTTTC.

This clonotype was observed a handful of times. The chain uses TRBV20-1 and TRBJ2-3, with D possibly TRBD2 on 6 matching bases. Germline-derived CDR1 and CDR2 are DFQATT and SNEGSKA (reference sequence). The V end lost 0 bases, the J end lost 2 bases, and 27 bases lay between the germline ends. The CDR3 loop spans 20 amino acids. Written as DNA, the CDR3 is TGCAGTGCTAGAGATTTTGGTCGGGCGGGGAAAATGACTTCCACAGATACGCAGTATTTT. This sequence encodes CSARDFGRAGKMTSTDTQYF.

This chain uses TRBV28 with TRBJ1-4, with 9 bases identical to TRBD1. Germline assignment: CDR1 MDHEN and CDR2 SYDVKM. The CDR3 has 15 residues. J gave up 4 bases and V 0 bases, and 0 bases lay outside the gene matches. The DNA of the CDR3 is TGTGCCAGCAGTTTATGGGGACAGGGTAATGAAAAACTGTTTTTT. It encodes CASSLWGQGNEKLFF.

This clonotype rates as medium-sized. V gene TRBV5-1 combines with J gene TRBJ2-5, with TRBD2 identical over 10 bases. CDR1 SGHRS and CDR2 YFSETQ come from the germline V gene. V shed 1 base, J shed 5 bases, and the junction held 8 bases outside the gene matches. CDR3 size: 16 residues. DNA for the CDR3: TGCGCCAGCAGCTTGCTCGGACTAGCGGTAGGGGAGACCCAGTACTTC. It translates to CASSLLGLAVGETQYF.

This clonotype is classed as medium-sized (0.01 to 0.1%). The chain joins TRBV6-5 to TRBJ2-5, with 9 positions matching TRBD1. The CDR3 is 15 amino acids. Germline assignment: CDR1 MNHEY and CDR2 SVGAGI. The V segment lost 5 bases and the J segment 7 bases; nucleotides outside the gene matches: 11. The chain's CDR3 is CASSPGQGQGGTQYF. The CDR3 bases are TGTGCCAGCAGTCCCGGACAGGGGCAAGGAGGGACCCAGTACTTC.

By frequency in the sample, this clonotype is medium-sized. The CDR3 protein is CASSNRASYNSPLHF. In DNA form, the CDR3 reads TGTGCCAGCAGCAACCGGGCCAGCTATAATTCACCCCTCCACTTT. The V call is TRBV11-2, the J call TRBJ1-6; D is unresolved. The CDR3 totals 15 residues. Germline CDR1 SGHAT, CDR2 FQNNGV. The V gene lost 5 bases and the J gene lost 3 bases, with 11 bases spanning the gap.